This T cell receptor beta chain was observed in a study of T cell responses to AZD1222 COVID-19 vaccine. Study background: Pooling of second doses given at about 4 or about 12 weeks was done. Study-level points and caveats: Clonal diversity was possibly underestimated, and the donors were mostly white British, with more females. Only a handful of AZD1222 recipients, roughly six in all, had baseline seropositivity. A rise in Spike-specific TCR breadth and depth followed two AZD1222 doses.

Using immunoSEQ multiplex PCR, the repertoire was profiled, and TCRdb retains in-frame clones only, with some absent. The data hold 130,000 or so clones, with around 84% observed a single time. CDR1 and CDR2 from the germline V gene are SGHAT and FQNNGV. The length of the CDR3 is 17 residues. V gave up 5 bases and J gave up 0 bases; unmatched junction bases: 7. Worth noting for this clone: What it binds is not known.

Material: peripheral blood, obtained on day 0 of AZD1222 vaccination. The receptor was isolated from an adult in good health. This rearrangement joins TRBV11-2 to TRBJ1-4; 9 positions agree with TRBD1. The DNA of the CDR3 is TGTGCCAGCAGCCGGGACAGGGCTTCCACAACTAATGAAAAACTGTTTTTT. Protein sequence: CASSRDRASTTNEKLFF.